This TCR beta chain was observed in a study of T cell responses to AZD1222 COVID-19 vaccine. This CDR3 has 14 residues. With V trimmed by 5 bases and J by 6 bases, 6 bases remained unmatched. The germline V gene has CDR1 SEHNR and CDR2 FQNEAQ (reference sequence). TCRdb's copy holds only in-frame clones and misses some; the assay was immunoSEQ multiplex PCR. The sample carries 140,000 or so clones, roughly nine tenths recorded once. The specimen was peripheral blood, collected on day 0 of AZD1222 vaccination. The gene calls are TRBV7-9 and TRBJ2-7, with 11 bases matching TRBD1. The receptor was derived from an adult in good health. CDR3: CASSNTGTGGEQYF. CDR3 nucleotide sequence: TGTGCCAGCAGCAACACCGGGACAGGGGGCGAGCAGTACTTC.